Here is one T cell receptor (beta chain) with its context. The CDR3 is made up of 13 amino acids. V lost 6 bases and J lost 7; bases outside the gene matches: 7. CDR1 and CDR2 (germline): LGHNT, FRNRAP. The data derive from a study of blood T cell repertoires in COVID-19. Study in general: Some COVID-19 samples were acute and others convalescent; all came from the United States, Italy and Spain. PBMCs, B-cell-depleted T cells, or T cells were the source of the cDNA or gDNA that made up the material.

Seattle's enrolled individuals joined amid active infection and were then monitored longitudinally. Authors' processing steps: Nucleated cell counts were estimated from reference gene primer amplification. Only in-frame clones appear in the TCRdb table, and some are missing; sequencing was by immunoSEQ multiplex PCR. V and J calls and clone size follow that table, whereas D and trimming were derived from the DNA. The sample yields approximately 140,000 clones, 75% to 90% seen once. The material sequenced was peripheral blood. This clonotype originated in a woman aged 60 to 75 with COVID-19, enrolled during active disease. The rearrangement joins TRBV12-5 to TRBJ1-2, with 8 bases identical to TRBD1. For the CDR3, the DNA is TGTGCTAGTGGCCCCGGACAGGGCAGTGGCTACACCTTC. Translated, it gives CASGPGQGSGYTF.